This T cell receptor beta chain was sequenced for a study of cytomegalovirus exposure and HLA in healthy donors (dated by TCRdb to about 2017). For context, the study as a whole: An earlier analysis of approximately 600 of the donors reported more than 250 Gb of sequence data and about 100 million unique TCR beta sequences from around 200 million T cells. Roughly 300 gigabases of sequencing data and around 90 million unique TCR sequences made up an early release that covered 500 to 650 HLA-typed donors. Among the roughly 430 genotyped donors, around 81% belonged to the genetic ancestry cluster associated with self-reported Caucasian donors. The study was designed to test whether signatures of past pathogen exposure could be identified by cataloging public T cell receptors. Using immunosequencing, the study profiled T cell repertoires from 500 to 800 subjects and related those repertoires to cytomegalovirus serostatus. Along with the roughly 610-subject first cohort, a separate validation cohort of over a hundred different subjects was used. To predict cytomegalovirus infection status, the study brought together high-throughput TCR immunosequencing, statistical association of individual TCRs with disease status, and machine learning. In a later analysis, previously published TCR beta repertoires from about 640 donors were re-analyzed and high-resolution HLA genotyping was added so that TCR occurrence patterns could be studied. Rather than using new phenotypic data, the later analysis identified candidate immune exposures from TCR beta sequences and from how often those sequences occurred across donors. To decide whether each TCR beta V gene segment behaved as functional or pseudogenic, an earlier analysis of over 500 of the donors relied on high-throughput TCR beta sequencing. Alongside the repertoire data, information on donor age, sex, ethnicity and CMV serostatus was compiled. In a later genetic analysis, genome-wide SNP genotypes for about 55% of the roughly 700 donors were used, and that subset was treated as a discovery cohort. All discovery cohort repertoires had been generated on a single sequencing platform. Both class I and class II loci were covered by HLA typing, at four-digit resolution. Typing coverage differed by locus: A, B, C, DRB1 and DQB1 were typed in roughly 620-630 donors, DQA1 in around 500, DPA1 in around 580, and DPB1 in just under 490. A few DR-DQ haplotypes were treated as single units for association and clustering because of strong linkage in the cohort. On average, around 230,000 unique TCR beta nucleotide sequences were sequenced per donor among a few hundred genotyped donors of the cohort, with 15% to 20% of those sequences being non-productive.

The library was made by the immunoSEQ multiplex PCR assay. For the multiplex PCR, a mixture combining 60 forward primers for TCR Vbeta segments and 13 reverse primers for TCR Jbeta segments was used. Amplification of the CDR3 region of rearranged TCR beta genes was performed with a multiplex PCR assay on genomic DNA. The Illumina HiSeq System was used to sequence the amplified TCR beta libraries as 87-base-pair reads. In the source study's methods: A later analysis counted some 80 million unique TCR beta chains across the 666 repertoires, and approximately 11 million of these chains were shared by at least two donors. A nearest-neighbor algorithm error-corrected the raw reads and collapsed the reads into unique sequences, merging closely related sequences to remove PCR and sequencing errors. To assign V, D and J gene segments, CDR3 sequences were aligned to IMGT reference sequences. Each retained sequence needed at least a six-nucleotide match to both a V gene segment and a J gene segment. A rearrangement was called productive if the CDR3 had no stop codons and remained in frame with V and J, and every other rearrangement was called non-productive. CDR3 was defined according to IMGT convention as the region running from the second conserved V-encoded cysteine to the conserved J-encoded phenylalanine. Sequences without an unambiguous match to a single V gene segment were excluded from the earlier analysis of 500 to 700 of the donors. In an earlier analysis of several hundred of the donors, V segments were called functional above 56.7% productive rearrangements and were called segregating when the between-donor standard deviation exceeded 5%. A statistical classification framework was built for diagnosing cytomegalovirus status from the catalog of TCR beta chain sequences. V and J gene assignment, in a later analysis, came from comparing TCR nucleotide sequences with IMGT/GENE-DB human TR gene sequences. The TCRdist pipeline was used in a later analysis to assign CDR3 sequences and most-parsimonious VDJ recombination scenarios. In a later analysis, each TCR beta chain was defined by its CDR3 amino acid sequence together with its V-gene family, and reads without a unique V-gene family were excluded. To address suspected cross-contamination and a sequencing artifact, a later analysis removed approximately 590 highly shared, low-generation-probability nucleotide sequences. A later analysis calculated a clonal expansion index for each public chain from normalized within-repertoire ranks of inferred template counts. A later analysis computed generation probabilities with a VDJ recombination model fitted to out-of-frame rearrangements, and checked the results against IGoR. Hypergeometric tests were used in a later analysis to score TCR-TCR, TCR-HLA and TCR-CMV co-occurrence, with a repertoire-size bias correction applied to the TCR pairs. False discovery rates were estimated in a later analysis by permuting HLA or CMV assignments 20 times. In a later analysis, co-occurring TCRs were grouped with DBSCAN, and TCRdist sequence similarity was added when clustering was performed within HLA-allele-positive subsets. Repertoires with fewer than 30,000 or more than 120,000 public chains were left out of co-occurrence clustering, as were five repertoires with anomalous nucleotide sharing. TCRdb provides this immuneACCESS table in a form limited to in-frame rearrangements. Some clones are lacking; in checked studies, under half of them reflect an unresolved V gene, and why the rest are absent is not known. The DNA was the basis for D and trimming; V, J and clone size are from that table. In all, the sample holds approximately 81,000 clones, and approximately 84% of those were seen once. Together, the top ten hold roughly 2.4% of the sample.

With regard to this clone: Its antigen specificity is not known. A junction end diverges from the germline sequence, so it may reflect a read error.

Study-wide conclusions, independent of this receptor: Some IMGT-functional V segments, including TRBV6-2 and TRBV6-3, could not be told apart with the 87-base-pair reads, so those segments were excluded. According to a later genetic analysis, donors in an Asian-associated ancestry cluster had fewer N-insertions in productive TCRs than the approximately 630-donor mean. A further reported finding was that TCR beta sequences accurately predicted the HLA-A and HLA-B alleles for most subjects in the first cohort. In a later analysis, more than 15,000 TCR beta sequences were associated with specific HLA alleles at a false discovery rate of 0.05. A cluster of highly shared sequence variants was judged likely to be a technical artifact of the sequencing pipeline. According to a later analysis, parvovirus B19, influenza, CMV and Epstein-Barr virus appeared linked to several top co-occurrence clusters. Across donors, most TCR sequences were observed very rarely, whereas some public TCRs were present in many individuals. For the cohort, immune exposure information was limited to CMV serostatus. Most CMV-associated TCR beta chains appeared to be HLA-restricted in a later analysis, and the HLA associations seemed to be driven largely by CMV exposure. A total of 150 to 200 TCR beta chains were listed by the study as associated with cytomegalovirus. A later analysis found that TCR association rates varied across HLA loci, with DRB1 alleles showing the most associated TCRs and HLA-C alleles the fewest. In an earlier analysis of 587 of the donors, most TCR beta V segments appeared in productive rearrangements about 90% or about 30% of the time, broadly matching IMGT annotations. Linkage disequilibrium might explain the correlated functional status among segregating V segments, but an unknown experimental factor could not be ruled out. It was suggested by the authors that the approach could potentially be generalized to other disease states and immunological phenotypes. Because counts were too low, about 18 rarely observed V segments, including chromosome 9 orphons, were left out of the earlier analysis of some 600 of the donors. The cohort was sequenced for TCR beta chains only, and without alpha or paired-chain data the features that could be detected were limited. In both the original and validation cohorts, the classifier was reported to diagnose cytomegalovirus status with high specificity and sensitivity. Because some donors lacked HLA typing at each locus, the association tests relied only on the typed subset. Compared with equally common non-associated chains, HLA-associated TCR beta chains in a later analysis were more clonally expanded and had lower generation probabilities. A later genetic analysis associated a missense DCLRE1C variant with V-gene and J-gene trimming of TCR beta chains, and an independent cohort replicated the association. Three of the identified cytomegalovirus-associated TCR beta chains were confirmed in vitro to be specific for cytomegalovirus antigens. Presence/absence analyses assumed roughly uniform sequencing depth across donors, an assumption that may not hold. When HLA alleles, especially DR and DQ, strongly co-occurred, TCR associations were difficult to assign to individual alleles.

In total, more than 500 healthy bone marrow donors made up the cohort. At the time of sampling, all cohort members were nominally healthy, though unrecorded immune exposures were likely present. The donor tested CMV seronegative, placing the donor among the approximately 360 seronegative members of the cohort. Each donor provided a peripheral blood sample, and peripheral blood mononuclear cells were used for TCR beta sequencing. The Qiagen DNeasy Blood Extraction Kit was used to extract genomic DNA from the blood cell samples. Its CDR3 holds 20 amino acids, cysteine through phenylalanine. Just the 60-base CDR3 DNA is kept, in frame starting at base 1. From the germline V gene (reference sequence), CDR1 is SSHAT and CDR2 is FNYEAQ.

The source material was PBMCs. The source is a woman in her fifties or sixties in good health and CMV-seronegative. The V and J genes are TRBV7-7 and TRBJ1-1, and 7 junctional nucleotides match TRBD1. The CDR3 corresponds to CASSLEFPNQDRAFNTEAFF. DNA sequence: TGTGCTAGCAGCTTAGAGTTTCCAAACCAAGACAGGGCTTTCAACACTGAAGCTTTCTTT.